This record looks at one T cell receptor beta chain sequence and its context. Its matching antigen is unknown. This entry comes from a study of shared clonotypes between healthy human individuals. General study results and limits: Naive CD4 clonotypes overlapped across several donors at 4.5% to 5.5%.

Deep-level running was used for the assay. Assay: immunoSEQ multiplex PCR; the TCRdb copy retains only in-frame clones and omits some. The sample has a few million clones; 90% to 95% are singletons. Among the donors, all were Caucasian adults who lived in Nashville, Tennessee. V lost 10 bases, J lost 6 bases, and 10 bases lay in between. CDR1 is MNHEY and CDR2 is SVGAGI in the germline V gene. The CDR3 contains 12 residues. The TCR was taken from a man between 18 and 35 years old in good health. The chain uses TRBV6-5 and TRBJ1-6; D is unresolved. Sequenced: naive CD4+ T cells sorted from blood. Subset here: CD45RA+ positively selected. The CDR3 loop reads CATNQFNSPLHF. The CDR3 DNA reads as TGTGCCACCAACCAATTTAATTCACCCCTCCACTTT.